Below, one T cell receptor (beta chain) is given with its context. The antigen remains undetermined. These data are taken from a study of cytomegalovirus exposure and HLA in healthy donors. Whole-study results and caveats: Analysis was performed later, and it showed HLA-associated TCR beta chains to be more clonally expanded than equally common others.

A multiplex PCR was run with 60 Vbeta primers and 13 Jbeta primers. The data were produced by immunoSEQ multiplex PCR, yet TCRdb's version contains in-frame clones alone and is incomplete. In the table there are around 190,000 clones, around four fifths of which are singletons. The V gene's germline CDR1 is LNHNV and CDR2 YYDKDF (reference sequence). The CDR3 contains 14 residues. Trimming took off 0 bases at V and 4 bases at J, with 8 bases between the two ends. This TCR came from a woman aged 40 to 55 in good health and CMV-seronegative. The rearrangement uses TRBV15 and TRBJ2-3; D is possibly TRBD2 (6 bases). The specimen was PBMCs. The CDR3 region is CATSREREPDTQYF. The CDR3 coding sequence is TGTGCCACCAGCAGAGAACGGGAGCCAGATACGCAGTATTTT.